What follows are 16 T cell receptor beta chains derived from one specimen sequenced in a study of T cell repertoires in cytomegalovirus infection (dated by TCRdb to about 2019). Instrument on record: Illumina HiSeq 1500. TCRdb redid the processing of the public reads, applying fastp at Q25 and MiXCR, and retained in-frame beta chains. Here each entry gathers all rows of one CDR3 protein and keeps the most common genes and DNA. The sample table contains approximately 200,000 distinct CDR3 sequences; only one count was recorded for roughly 27% of them. The ten largest clones capture 30% to 40% of the sample. The specimen was PBMCs. These receptors were obtained from a human donor in good health (CMV status not recorded). Some clones in this sample may be carry-over from other donors' samples.

V is TRBV12-3 or TRBV12-4 and J is TRBJ2-1; a weak D match, TRBD1 (6 bases). With 7 bases removed from V and 7 bases from J, the gap between germline ends came to 14 bases. The CDR3 sequence is 13 residues long. CDR3 coding DNA: TGTGCCAGCATTCGGGACAAGGAAAATGAGCAGTTCTTC. Translated, it gives CASIRDKENEQFF.

The chain couples TRBV7-8 to TRBJ2-5; D might be TRBD2 (6 bases). The CDR3 runs to 13 residues. The V end was cut by 5 bases, the J end by 11 bases, with 18 bases between. Looked up from germline, CDR1 is SGHVS and CDR2 is FQNEAQ. CDR3: CASSRRTNPNQYF. CDR3 in DNA: TGTGCCAGCAGCAGACGGACTAATCCGAATCAGTACTTC.

This clonotype turned up a few times. The chain links TRBV20-1 to TRBJ1-1; 10 bases are shared with TRBD1. The CDR3 has 13 amino acids. The V gene's germline CDR1 is DFQATT and CDR2 SNEGSKA (reference sequence). V shed 6 bases and J 1 base; nucleotides not matched to a gene: 2. CDR3 sequence (DNA): TGCAGTGCAGGGACAGGGGCGAACACTGAAGCTTTCTTT. This codes for CSAGTGANTEAFF.

This clonotype showed up just a few times. This clone may be a read error of a much larger clone one base away. This chain uses TRBV7-2 with TRBJ1-2; the D gene is possibly TRBD1 (5 bases). The CDR3 sequence is 15 residues long. Germline CDR1 and CDR2: SGHTA and FQGNSA. The ends were cut back, 4 bases at V and 7 bases at J, with 19 bases in the middle. The CDR3 DNA reads as TGTGCCAGCAGCTCCCGACAGAAACCCCTCTGTGGCTACACCTTC. It is translated as CASSSRQKPLCGYTF.

V usage is TRBV11-2 and J usage is TRBJ2-3; D may correspond to TRBD1 or TRBD2 (5 bases each). CDR3 length: 15 amino acids. Germline V gives CDR1 SGHAT, CDR2 FQNNGV. V was cut by 5 bases and J by 6 bases, with 18 bases left in between. The CDR3 loop is CASSGRGTTRDTQYF. In DNA, the CDR3 is TGTGCCAGCAGCGGTCGAGGGACCACAAGGGATACGCAGTATTTT.

Only a few counts were recorded for this clonotype. The chain is built from TRBV19 and TRBJ1-1; maybe TRBD1 (5 bases). The CDR3 spans 16 residues. Trimming shortened V by 9 bases and J by 1 base, and 21 bases separated the two germline ends. Germline CDR1 is LNHDA and CDR2 is SQIVND (reference sequence). The CDR3 loop reads CASATRTPGGNTEAFF. The CDR3 nucleotides read TGTGCCAGCGCGACGCGGACACCCGGAGGGAACACTGAAGCTTTCTTT. Filled out from reference TRBV19 and TRBJ1-1, the complete variable domain reads DGGITQSPKYLFRKEGQNVTLSCEQNLNHDAMYWYRQDPGQGLRLIYYSQIVNDFQKGDIAEGYSVSREKKESFPLTVTSAQKNPTAFYLCASATRTPGGNTEAFFGQGTRLTVV.

This clonotype was counted a few times. CDR3 in amino acids: CSVKRDSGAYEQYF. In nucleotides, the CDR3 is TGCAGCGTTAAAAGGGACAGTGGGGCCTACGAGCAGTACTTC. The genes are TRBV29-1 and TRBJ2-7; 7 nucleotides line up with TRBD1. V was clipped by 5 bases and J by 2 bases; unmatched bases: 9. Germline CDR1 reads SQVTM; CDR2 reads ANQGSEA. CDR3 length: 14 residues.

There are many counts of this clonotype. V and J are TRBV11-2 and TRBJ1-6, with unresolved D. Deletions cut 1 base from V and 10 bases from J, with 5 bases between. This CDR3 is built from 12 residues. Germline V CDR1 and CDR2: SGHAT, FQNNGV. CDR3 in DNA: TGTGCCAGCAGCTTAGGGGAATCACCCCTCCACTTT. The encoded protein is CASSLGESPLHF.

The rearrangement uses TRBV20-1 and TRBJ1-5; the match to TRBD1 covers 9 bases. From germline, CDR1 is DFQATT and CDR2 SNEGSKA (reference sequence). Losses at the gene ends were 4 bases for V and 1 base for J; bases not matched to a gene: 2. The CDR3 spans 14 residues. Written as DNA, the CDR3 is TGCAGTGCTATGACAGGGGGAAGCAATCAGCCCCAGCATTTT. Residues: CSAMTGGSNQPQHF.

This chain connects TRBV25-1 to TRBJ2-3; no definite D call. The CDR3 extends over 14 amino acids. Trimming took off 8 bases at V and 1 base at J, with 13 bases between the two ends. Looked up from germline, CDR1 is MGHDK and CDR2 is SYGVNS. The CDR3 bases are TGTGCCAGCCGGAAAGGGTACGGCACAGATACGCAGTATTTT. It translates to CASRKGYGTDTQYF. Complete variable domain (other parts from reference TRBV25-1 and TRBJ2-3): EADIYQTPRYLVIGTGKKITLECSQTMGHDKMYWYQQDPGMELHLIHYSYGVNSTEKGDLSSESTVSRIRTEHFPLTLESARPSHTSQYLCASRKGYGTDTQYFGPGTRLTVL.

V gene TRBV7-8 combines with J gene TRBJ1-2; possible D gene TRBD1, 5 bases. V lost 2 bases, J lost 2 bases, and 9 bases lay in between. Germline loops: CDR1 SGHVS, CDR2 FQNEAQ. The CDR3 runs to 14 residues. In nucleotides, the CDR3 is TGTGCCAGCAGCTTACAGCCAGGGAACTATGGCTACACCTTC. Its protein product is CASSLQPGNYGYTF. Based on the CDR3 plus reference TRBV7-8 and TRBJ1-2, the full variable domain is GAGVSQSPRYKVAKRGQDVALRCDPISGHVSLFWYQQALGQGPEFLTYFQNEAQLDKSGLPSDRFFAERPEGSVSTLKIQRTQQEDSAVYLCASSLQPGNYGYTFGSGTRLTVV.

The V gene is TRBV14, the J gene TRBJ2-5, with 7 bases aligning to TRBD2. The CDR3 length is 16 residues. The J segment lost 1 base and the V segment lost 1 base, leaving 6 bases of the junction unmatched. Looked up from germline, CDR1 is SGHDN and CDR2 is FVKESK. CDR3 sequence: CASSQAQRGVQETQYF. DNA for the CDR3: TGTGCCAGCAGCCAAGCTCAGCGGGGAGTCCAAGAGACCCAGTACTTC.

On this clonotype itself: This CDR3 fails to terminate in the conserved phenylalanine or tryptophan, so it likely reflects a read error. V usage is TRBV6-5 and J usage is TRBJ2-6; maybe TRBD2 (6 bases). CDR1 and CDR2 (germline): MNHEY, SVGAGI. The CDR3 is 16 residues long. Trimming took 5 bases from V and 0 from J, leaving 11 bases between them. The CDR3 coding sequence is TGTGCCAGCAGTACCGGGGAGGACTCTGGGGCCAACGTCCTGACTTCC. Protein sequence: CASSTGEDSGANVLTS.

This clonotype was seen repeatedly, ten times or more. The chain combines TRBV29-1 with TRBJ2-7; no clear D. V dropped 4 bases and J dropped 4 bases, with 8 bases sitting between them. CDR1 and CDR2 (germline): SQVTM, ANQGSEA. The CDR3 is 11 amino acids. CDR3 in amino acids: CSVALGYEQYF. The CDR3 region has the DNA TGCAGCGTTGCTCTGGGGTACGAGCAGTACTTC.

This chain connects TRBV7-3 to TRBJ2-1; D is tentatively TRBD1 or TRBD2 (6 bases each). The V end was cut by 4 bases, the J end by 8 bases, with 21 bases between. Germline values: CDR1 SGHTA, CDR2 FQGTGA. This CDR3 contains 16 residues. As DNA, the CDR3 is TGTGCCAGCAGCTCCCGCGGGACCCCGACAGGAGATGAGCAGTTCTTC. It translates to CASSSRGTPTGDEQFF.

The chain couples TRBV7-6 to TRBJ2-4; no clear D gene. Germline assignment: CDR1 SGHVS and CDR2 FNYEAQ. V lost 1 base, J lost 6 bases, and 7 bases lay in between. This CDR3 comprises 13 residues. CDR3 coding DNA: TGTGCCAGCAGCTTAGGATCAGGAAACATTCAGTACTTC. Its translation is CASSLGSGNIQYF.